These T cell receptor beta chains were read from a single sample in a study of CD8+CD57+ T cells in acquired aplastic anemia. Each CDR3 protein gets one entry after TCRdb re-called the reads with MiXCR. The sample lists 150,000 to 200,000 distinct CDR3 sequences, approximately 40% seen once, with approximately 1% in the top ten. Sequencing used sorted CD4+, CD8+, or CD8+CD57+ T cells (not recorded which) from PBMCs. These receptors were collected from a human donor in good health. The conserved cysteine and the conserved F or W are not part of the CDR3 here. A D gene is named only where the DNA matches it firmly.

d_gene: TRBD1; v_gene: TRBV29-1; CDR3aa: SAADRSYTEAF
d_gene: .; v_gene: TRBV29-1; CDR3aa: SVGGKVEGYT
d_gene: TRBD2; v_gene: TRBV7-3; CDR3aa: ASRRTSGGNNEQF
d_gene: .; v_gene: TRBV9; CDR3aa: ASRPWTANNQPQH
d_gene: .; v_gene: TRBV29-1; CDR3aa: SVTGSYGYT
d_gene: .; v_gene: TRBV3-1; CDR3aa: ASRMKETQY
d_gene: TRBD1; v_gene: TRBV30; CDR3aa: AWSGTGQGGYEQY
d_gene: .; v_gene: TRBV20-1; CDR3aa: SARGPAGEDEQY
d_gene: .; v_gene: TRBV11-2; CDR3aa: ASSLPRSSGFHEQF
d_gene: TRBD1; v_gene: TRBV20-1; CDR3aa: SARGQGIYEQY
d_gene: .; v_gene: TRBV10-3; CDR3aa: AISGKDTGELF
d_gene: .; v_gene: TRBV7-2; CDR3aa: ASSLVPSHNTEAF
d_gene: TRBD1; v_gene: TRBV6-1; CDR3aa: ASRELPGQGSRRSLH
d_gene: TRBD1; v_gene: TRBV25-1; CDR3aa: ASSGHRGFTDEQY
d_gene: .; v_gene: TRBV5-8; CDR3aa: ASSPNRVETQY
d_gene: TRBD2; v_gene: TRBV28; CDR3aa: ASSLSSSGSHEQY
d_gene: .; v_gene: TRBV29-1; CDR3aa: SVGAGANYGYT
d_gene: TRBD1; v_gene: TRBV7-2; CDR3aa: ASRSQGARNTEAF
d_gene: .; v_gene: TRBV24-1; CDR3aa: ATSEPGQPQH
d_gene: .; v_gene: TRBV3-1; CDR3aa: ASSPGGTGAYEQY
d_gene: TRBD1; v_gene: TRBV6-1; CDR3aa: ASSGIQGAMDTEAF
d_gene: TRBD1; v_gene: TRBV9; CDR3aa: ASSVDGTAGNTIY
d_gene: TRBD2; v_gene: TRBV7-8; CDR3aa: ASSLWAGGPGETQY
d_gene: .; v_gene: TRBV19; CDR3aa: ASSIIPAAGY
d_gene: TRBD2; v_gene: TRBV20-1; CDR3aa: SAPSTSSYEQY
d_gene: .; v_gene: TRBV15; CDR3aa: ATSRVGSDSNQPQH
d_gene: .; v_gene: TRBV7-2; CDR3aa: ASSDLTYTEAF
d_gene: .; v_gene: TRBV30; CDR3aa: AWSRPGPDTQY
d_gene: .; v_gene: TRBV7-2; CDR3aa: ASSSLSTDTQY
d_gene: .; v_gene: TRBV3-1; CDR3aa: ASSHVRGQTETQY
d_gene: .; v_gene: TRBV5-8; CDR3aa: ASSSTGVYGYT
d_gene: .; v_gene: TRBV9; CDR3aa: ASSVTRVSTDTQY
d_gene: TRBD2; v_gene: TRBV2; CDR3aa: ASIYSGASYNEQF
d_gene: .; v_gene: TRBV10-3; CDR3aa: AISAVGVQETQY
d_gene: .; v_gene: TRBV6-1; CDR3aa: ASSDRGGGTEAF
d_gene: .; v_gene: TRBV24-1; CDR3aa: ATSPFAAPGVETQY
d_gene: .; v_gene: TRBV2; CDR3aa: ASSETGSEQY
d_gene: .; v_gene: TRBV10-1; CDR3aa: ASSDRTGSNYEQY